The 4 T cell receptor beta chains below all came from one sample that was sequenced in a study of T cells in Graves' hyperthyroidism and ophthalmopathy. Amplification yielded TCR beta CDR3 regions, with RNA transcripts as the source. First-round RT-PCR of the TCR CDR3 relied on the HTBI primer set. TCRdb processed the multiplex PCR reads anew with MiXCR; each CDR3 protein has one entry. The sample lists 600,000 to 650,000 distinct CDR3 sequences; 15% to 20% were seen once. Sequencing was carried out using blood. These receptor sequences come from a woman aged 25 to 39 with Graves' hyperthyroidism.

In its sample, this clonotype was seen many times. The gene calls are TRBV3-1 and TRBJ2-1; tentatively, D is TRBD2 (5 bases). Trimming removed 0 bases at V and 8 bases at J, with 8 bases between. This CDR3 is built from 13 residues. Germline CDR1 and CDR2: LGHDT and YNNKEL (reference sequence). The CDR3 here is CASSQDWGDEQFF. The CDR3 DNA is TGTGCCAGCAGCCAAGATTGGGGAGATGAGCAGTTCTTC.

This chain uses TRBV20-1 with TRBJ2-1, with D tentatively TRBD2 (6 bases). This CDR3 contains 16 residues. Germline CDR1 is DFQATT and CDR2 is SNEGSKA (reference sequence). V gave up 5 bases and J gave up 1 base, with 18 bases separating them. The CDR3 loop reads CSAPTLGGGSYNEQFF. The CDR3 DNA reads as TGCAGTGCTCCAACCTTGGGGGGAGGTTCCTACAATGAGCAGTTCTTC.

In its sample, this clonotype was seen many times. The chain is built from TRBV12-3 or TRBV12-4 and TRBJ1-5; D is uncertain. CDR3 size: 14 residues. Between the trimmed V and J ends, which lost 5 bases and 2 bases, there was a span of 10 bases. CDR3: CASSRLRGNQPQHF. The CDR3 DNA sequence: TGTGCCAGCAGTCGGCTTAGGGGCAATCAGCCCCAGCATTTT.

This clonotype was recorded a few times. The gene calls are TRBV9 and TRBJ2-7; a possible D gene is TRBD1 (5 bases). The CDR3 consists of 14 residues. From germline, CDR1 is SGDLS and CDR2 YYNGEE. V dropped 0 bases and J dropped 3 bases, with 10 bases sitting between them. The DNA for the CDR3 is TGTGCCAGCAGCGTAGGGGGCGGCCGCTACGAGCAGTACTTC. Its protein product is CASSVGGGRYEQYF.